This entry lists 7 T cell receptor beta chains sequenced from one sample in a study of blood T cell repertoires in COVID-19. Sequencing used immunoSEQ multiplex PCR; TCRdb keeps in-frame clones, though not all of them. The data hold some 99,000 clones, with around 84% observed a single time. Sequencing was carried out using peripheral blood. The receptors were gathered from a woman at least 80 years old with active or convalescent COVID-19.

The genes are TRBV9 and TRBJ1-1; 8 bases match TRBD1. J lost 4 bases, V lost 0 bases, and 5 bases had no gene match. Germline CDR1 is SGDLS and CDR2 is YYNGEE. The CDR3 consists of 15 residues. This chain's CDR3 is CASSVDPQGATEAFF. The CDR3 nucleotides read TGTGCCAGCAGCGTAGACCCTCAGGGGGCCACTGAAGCTTTCTTT.

This chain connects TRBV27 to TRBJ2-7; no clear D. The V gene's germline CDR1 is MNHEY and CDR2 SMNVEV (reference sequence). The CDR3 is 13 amino acids. Trimming shortened V by 5 bases and J by 6 bases, and 14 bases separated the two germline ends. CDR3 sequence (DNA): TGTGCCAGCAGTGATGGCGGCCCCCGCGAGCAGTACTTC. As protein: CASSDGGPREQYF.

The chain links TRBV9 to TRBJ1-2, with 9 bases identical to TRBD1. After removal of 1 base from V and 5 bases from J, the junction contained 9 bases not matched to a gene. Germline lookup yields CDR1 SGDLS and CDR2 YYNGEE. The CDR3 has 16 amino acids. The CDR3 protein is CASSVNIGTGPYGYTF. Written as DNA, the CDR3 is TGTGCCAGCAGCGTAAATATCGGGACAGGGCCATATGGCTACACCTTC. Combining the CDR3 with reference TRBV9 and TRBJ1-2 gives the whole variable domain DSGVTQTPKHLITATGQRVTLRCSPRSGDLSVYWYQQSLDQGLQFLIQYYNGEERAKGNILERFSAQQFPDLHSELNLSSLELGDSALYFCASSVNIGTGPYGYTFGSGTRLTVV.

This clone showed up just once. The chain links TRBV9 to TRBJ1-2; 9 bases align to TRBD1. CDR1 and CDR2 from the germline V gene are SGDLS and YYNGEE. CDR3 length: 14 amino acids. V was pared by 2 bases and J by 6 bases, with 5 bases of the junction left unmatched. CDR3 nucleotide sequence: TGTGCCAGCAGCGTTCCGGGACAGGGTAATGGCTACACCTTC. This encodes CASSVPGQGNGYTF. Variable domain in full (rest from reference TRBV9 and TRBJ1-2): DSGVTQTPKHLITATGQRVTLRCSPRSGDLSVYWYQQSLDQGLQFLIQYYNGEERAKGNILERFSAQQFPDLHSELNLSSLELGDSALYFCASSVPGQGNGYTFGSGTRLTVV.

This sequence joins TRBV6-5 and TRBJ2-1; TRBD2 matches at 15 bases. The CDR3 runs to 16 residues. V was clipped by 0 bases and J by 7 bases; unmatched bases: 1. Germline CDR1 is MNHEY and CDR2 is SVGAGI. CDR3 in DNA: TGTGCCAGCAGTTACTCGGGACTAGCGGGAGGTAATGAGCAGTTCTTC. Protein product: CASSYSGLAGGNEQFF.

The chain couples TRBV6-5 to TRBJ1-6, with D maybe TRBD1 (6 bases). The CDR3 runs to 16 residues. From germline, CDR1 is MNHEY and CDR2 SVGAGI. Trimming shortened V by 2 bases and J by 7 bases, and 15 bases separated the two germline ends. The CDR3 reads CASSYVGGLGNSPLHF. The CDR3 DNA is TGTGCCAGCAGTTACGTCGGGGGGCTTGGGAATTCACCCCTCCACTTT.

V gene TRBV6-1 combines with J gene TRBJ1-4, with 9 bases aligning to TRBD1. CDR3 length equals 14 residues. CDR1 is MNHNS and CDR2 is SASEGT in the germline V gene. The ends lost 3 bases at V and 8 bases at J; junction bases unmatched: 4. CDR3 in DNA: TGTGCCAGCAGTGAGGGGGGACAGGGAGAAAAACTGTTTTTT. Protein sequence: CASSEGGQGEKLFF.